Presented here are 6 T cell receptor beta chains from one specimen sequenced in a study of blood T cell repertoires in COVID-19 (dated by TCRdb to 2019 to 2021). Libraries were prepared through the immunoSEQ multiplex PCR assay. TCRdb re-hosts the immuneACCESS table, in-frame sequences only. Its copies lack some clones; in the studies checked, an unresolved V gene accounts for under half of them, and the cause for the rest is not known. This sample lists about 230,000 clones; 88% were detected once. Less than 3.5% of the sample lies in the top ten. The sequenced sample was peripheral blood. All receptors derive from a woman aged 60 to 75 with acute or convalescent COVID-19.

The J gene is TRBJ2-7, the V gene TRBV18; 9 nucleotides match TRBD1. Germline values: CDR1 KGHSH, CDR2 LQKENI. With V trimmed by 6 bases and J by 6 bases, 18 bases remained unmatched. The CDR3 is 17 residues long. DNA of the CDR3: TGTGCCAGCTCTCCCAAAGGCATGGGACAGGGTTATGGCGAGCAGTACTTC. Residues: CASSPKGMGQGYGEQYF.

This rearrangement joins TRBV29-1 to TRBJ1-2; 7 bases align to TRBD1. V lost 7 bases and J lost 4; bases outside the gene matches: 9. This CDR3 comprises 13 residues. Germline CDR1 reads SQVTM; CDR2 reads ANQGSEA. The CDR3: CSARQGMSYGYTF. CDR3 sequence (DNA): TGCAGCGCCAGACAGGGAATGAGCTATGGCTACACCTTC. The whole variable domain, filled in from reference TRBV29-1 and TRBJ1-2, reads SAVISQKPSRDICQRGTSLTIQCQVDSQVTMMFWYRQQPGQSLTLIATANQGSEATYESGFVIDKFPISRPNLTFSTLTVSNMSPEDSSIYLCSARQGMSYGYTFGSGTRLTVV.

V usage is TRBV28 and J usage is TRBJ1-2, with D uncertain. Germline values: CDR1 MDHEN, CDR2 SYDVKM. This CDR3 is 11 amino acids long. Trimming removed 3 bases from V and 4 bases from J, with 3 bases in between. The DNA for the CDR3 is TGTGCCAGCAGTTTCGGCTATGGCTACACCTTC. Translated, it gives CASSFGYGYTF.

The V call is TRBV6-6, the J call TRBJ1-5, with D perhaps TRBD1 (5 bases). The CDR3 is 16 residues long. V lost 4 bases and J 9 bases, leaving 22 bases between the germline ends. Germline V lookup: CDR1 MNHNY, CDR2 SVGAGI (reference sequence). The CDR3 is CASSSPGGGALGPQHF. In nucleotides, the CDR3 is TGTGCCAGCAGTTCCCCGGGTGGCGGGGCCCTCGGGCCCCAGCATTTT.

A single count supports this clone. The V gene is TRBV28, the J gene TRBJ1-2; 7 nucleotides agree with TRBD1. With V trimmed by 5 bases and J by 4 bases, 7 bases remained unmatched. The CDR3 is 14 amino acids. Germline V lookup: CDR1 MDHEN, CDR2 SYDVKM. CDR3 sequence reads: CASSRRQGGYGYTF. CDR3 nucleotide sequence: TGTGCCAGCAGTCGCCGACAGGGAGGCTATGGCTACACCTTC.

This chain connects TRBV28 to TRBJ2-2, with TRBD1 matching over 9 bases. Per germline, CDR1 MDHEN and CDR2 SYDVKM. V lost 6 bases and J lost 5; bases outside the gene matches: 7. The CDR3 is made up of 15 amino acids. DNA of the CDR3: TGTGCCAGCAGGGAACAGGGGGCTGGGACCGGGGAGCTGTTTTTT. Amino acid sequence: CASREQGAGTGELFF.